The 24 T cell receptor beta chains below all came from one sample that was sequenced in a study of blood T cell repertoires in COVID-19. TCRdb keeps only in-frame clones here, not all; method: immunoSEQ multiplex PCR. This sample has roughly 200,000 clones, with 80% to 90% found just once. Sequencing input: peripheral blood. Receptors originate from a man aged 55 to 70 with acute or convalescent COVID-19.

The chain carries TRBV27 and TRBJ2-3; D unclear. The germline V gene has CDR1 MNHEY and CDR2 SMNVEV (reference sequence). V shed 4 bases and J shed 2 bases, with 10 bases lying between them. The CDR3 is made up of 14 amino acids. The chain's CDR3 is CASSWAWATDTQYF. The CDR3 DNA reads as TGTGCCAGCAGTTGGGCCTGGGCCACAGATACGCAGTATTTT.

CDR3 sequence: CASSSPSGSTDTQYF. DNA of the CDR3: TGTGCCAGCAGTTCCCCAAGCGGGAGCACAGATACGCAGTATTTT. This sequence joins TRBV27 and TRBJ2-3; possible D gene TRBD2, 6 bases. The germline V gene encodes CDR1 MNHEY and CDR2 SMNVEV (reference sequence). Trimming removed 4 bases from V and 0 bases from J, with 11 bases in between. This CDR3 is 15 amino acids long.

The V call is TRBV11-2, the J call TRBJ2-5; no definite D call. Germline V gene lookup returns CDR1 SGHAT and CDR2 FQNNGV. Trimming cost V 5 bases and J 5 bases, with 9 bases left between them. CDR3 length: 12 residues. Written as DNA, the CDR3 is TGTGCCAGCAGCAACGAGATGGAGACCCAGTACTTC. This encodes CASSNEMETQYF.

The CDR3 is CATRDSPSQPQHF. The CDR3 DNA reads TGTGCCACCAGGGACAGCCCTTCTCAGCCCCAGCATTTT. J is TRBJ1-5 and V is TRBV19; 7 positions agree with TRBD1. The V gene end was trimmed by 10 bases and the J gene end by 6 bases; junction bases not matched to a gene: 9. This CDR3 is built from 13 residues. CDR1 LNHDA and CDR2 SQIVND come from the germline V gene (reference sequence).

The rearrangement links TRBV29-1 to TRBJ2-3, with TRBD1 as a possible D gene (7 bases). There are 18 residues in the CDR3. Trimming shortened V by 0 bases and J by 5 bases, and 24 bases separated the two germline ends. CDR1 is SQVTM and CDR2 is ANQGSEA in the germline V gene. CDR3 sequence reads: CSVEDFGGQTSEVDTQYF. The DNA for the CDR3 is TGCAGCGTTGAAGATTTCGGGGGACAGACCTCAGAGGTAGATACGCAGTATTTT.

J is TRBJ1-3 and V is TRBV4-1, with D possibly matching TRBD1 (6 bases). V was clipped by 2 bases and J by 5 bases, with 13 bases between them. The length of the CDR3 is 15 residues. Germline V lookup: CDR1 MGHRA, CDR2 YSYEKL. The CDR3 DNA follows: TGCGCCAGCAGCCAAAACGGACAGATCCGAAACACCATATATTTT. The encoded protein is CASSQNGQIRNTIYF.

The chain is built from TRBV2 and TRBJ1-4; 7 bases map to TRBD1. V lost 5 bases, J lost 7 bases, and 10 bases stayed unmatched. The germline gives CDR1 SNHLY, CDR2 FYNNEI. The length of the CDR3 is 15 residues. The chain's CDR3 is CASSSDRARVEKLFF. CDR3 nucleotide sequence: TGTGCCAGCAGTTCCGACAGGGCCAGAGTTGAAAAACTGTTTTTT.

For the CDR3, the DNA is TGCGCCAGCAGCCAGGCGGGGGGCCGGCCCCAGCATTTT. This gives the protein CASSQAGGRPQHF. The rearrangement joins TRBV4-1 to TRBJ1-5, with D possibly TRBD1 on 6 matching bases. The V end lost 3 bases, the J end lost 9 bases, and 12 bases lay between the germline ends. This CDR3 has 13 amino acids. Germline V CDR1 and CDR2: MGHRA, YSYEKL.

The chain combines TRBV7-9 with TRBJ2-1, with D possibly TRBD2 on 6 matching bases. The CDR3 sequence is 14 residues long. V lost 8 bases to trimming and J lost 5 bases, with 16 bases between them. The germline V gene has CDR1 SEHNR and CDR2 FQNEAQ (reference sequence). CDR3 coding DNA: TGTGCCAGCGTGCCGGCGGGATTTAACAATGAGCAGTTCTTC. Residues: CASVPAGFNNEQFF.

DNA of the CDR3: TGTGCCAGCAGCCAGGGGGGAAGCGGGGAGCTGTTTTTT. It encodes CASSQGGSGELFF. This chain connects TRBV28 to TRBJ2-2, with a tentative D call TRBD1 (7 bases). Germline values: CDR1 MDHEN, CDR2 SYDVKM. V lost 6 bases and J lost 7, with 12 bases in between. This CDR3 is 13 amino acids long.

The rearrangement links TRBV19 to TRBJ2-6, with D uncertain. The CDR3 loop spans 14 amino acids. CDR1 and CDR2 from the germline V gene are LNHDA and SQIVND (reference sequence). Trimming cost V 5 bases and J 3 bases, with 8 bases left between them. The CDR3 region has the DNA TGTGCCAGTAGTCGCTTCAGTGGGGCCAACGTCCTGACTTTC. Encoded protein: CASSRFSGANVLTF. Using reference TRBV19 and TRBJ2-6 for the parts outside the CDR3, the full variable domain is DGGITQSPKYLFRKEGQNVTLSCEQNLNHDAMYWYRQDPGQGLRLIYYSQIVNDFQKGDIAEGYSVSREKKESFPLTVTSAQKNPTAFYLCASSRFSGANVLTFGAGSRLTVL.

The chain couples TRBV19 to TRBJ1-5; the D gene is possibly TRBD1 (5 bases). The CDR3 length is 16 residues. V gave up 6 bases and J gave up 4 bases, with 19 bases separating them. Germline CDR1 reads LNHDA; CDR2 reads SQIVND (reference sequence). CDR3 loop: CASRAAREGYNQPQHF. CDR3 coding DNA: TGTGCCAGTAGAGCCGCCAGGGAGGGCTATAATCAGCCCCAGCATTTT.

CDR3 nucleotides: TGTGCCAGCAGTAGAGCGGGAGCAGGTGAGCAGTTCTTC. This encodes CASSRAGAGEQFF. The chain uses TRBV6-4 and TRBJ2-1; 8 bases match TRBD2. Losses at the gene ends were 5 bases for V and 9 bases for J; bases not matched to a gene: 6. From germline, CDR1 is MRHNA and CDR2 SNTAGT. CDR3 length equals 13 residues.

CDR3 in DNA: TGTGCCAGCTCACCGACAGGGATCGGGGCCAACGTCCTGACTTTC. Protein: CASSPTGIGANVLTF. The chain recombines TRBV18 with TRBJ2-6; 7 bases are shared with TRBD1. CDR3 length: 15 amino acids. Per germline, CDR1 KGHSH and CDR2 LQKENI. V dropped 3 bases and J dropped 4; count of bases not matched to a gene: 3.

The gene calls are TRBV10-3 and TRBJ2-7; 10 nucleotides line up with TRBD2. Germline CDR1 reads ENHRY; CDR2 reads SYGVKD. V shed 0 bases, J shed 2 bases, and the junction held 4 bases outside the gene matches. The CDR3 runs to 16 residues. CDR3 coding DNA: TGTGCCATCAGTGAGTCAGCTAGCGGGGGCCCCTACGAGCAGTACTTC. Its translation: CAISESASGGPYEQYF.

This clone was counted between two and nine times. V is TRBV6-5 and J is TRBJ1-1; perhaps TRBD1 as D (5 bases). V lost 8 bases, J lost 0 bases, and 10 bases lay in between. This CDR3 region has 13 residues. Germline V gene data show CDR1 as MNHEY and CDR2 as SVGAGI. CDR3 sequence reads: CASGTNLNTEAFF. The CDR3 DNA is TGTGCCAGCGGGACTAATTTGAACACTGAAGCTTTCTTT.

The sample holds one count of this clone. The DNA for the CDR3 is TGTGCCAGCTCACAAGGGGACAGGACGACAGATACGCAGTATTTT. Protein product: CASSQGDRTTDTQYF. The chain employs TRBV18 and TRBJ2-3, with 8 bases matching TRBD1. Germline V gene lookup returns CDR1 KGHSH and CDR2 LQKENI. V shed 4 bases and J 3 bases; nucleotides not matched to a gene: 6. The CDR3 sequence is 15 residues long.

The chain links TRBV6-4 to TRBJ1-2; D unresolved. Germline loops: CDR1 MRHNA, CDR2 SNTAGT. CDR3 size: 15 residues. V was clipped by 0 bases and J by 3 bases, with 11 bases between them. The DNA for the CDR3 is TGTGCCAGCAGTGACTCGCTGGGTCAGGACTATGGCTACACCTTC. It specifies CASSDSLGQDYGYTF.

This clone was seen once. The rearrangement joins TRBV5-8 to TRBJ2-2; D gene uncertain. V lost 4 bases to trimming and J lost 0 bases, with 4 bases between them. This CDR3 contains 13 residues. Germline CDR1 and CDR2: SGHTS and YDEGEE. The CDR3 sequence: CASSRSNTGELFF. Written as DNA, the CDR3 is TGTGCCAGCAGCCGTTCGAACACCGGGGAGCTGTTTTTT.

The chain employs TRBV7-8 and TRBJ2-5, with TRBD2 matching over 7 bases. Germline CDR1 and CDR2: SGHVS and FQNEAQ. The CDR3 is 17 amino acids. V was pared by 1 base and J by 2 bases, with 10 bases of the junction left unmatched. DNA for the CDR3: TGTGCCAGCAGCTTAGGGTTTGGGGGGGGTTGGCAAGAGACCCAGTACTTC. Translated: CASSLGFGGGWQETQYF.

The V call is TRBV5-4, the J call TRBJ2-3; D possibly corresponds to TRBD1 (5 bases). With 0 bases removed from V and 0 bases from J, the gap between germline ends came to 8 bases. The CDR3 contains 15 residues. The germline V gene encodes CDR1 SGHNT and CDR2 YYREEE (reference sequence). In DNA form, the CDR3 reads TGTGCCAGCAGCTTGGCAGGGCCTAGCACAGATACGCAGTATTTT. Translated, it gives CASSLAGPSTDTQYF.

This clone appeared a single time. The J gene is TRBJ2-3, the V gene TRBV28, with 13 bases aligning to TRBD2. With 4 bases clipped from V and 5 bases from J, the junction kept 9 bases outside the gene matches. The germline V gene has CDR1 MDHEN and CDR2 SYDVKM. The CDR3 is 17 amino acids. This CDR3 is CASSSRTSGRMRDTQYF. The CDR3 DNA follows: TGTGCCAGCAGTTCCAGGACTAGCGGGAGAATGAGAGATACGCAGTATTTT.

This clone was counted a few times. V is TRBV7-6 and J is TRBJ2-6; a weak D match, TRBD1 (5 bases). In germline, CDR1 is SGHVS, CDR2 FNYEAQ. Between the trimmed V and J ends, which lost 4 bases and 1 base, there was a span of 8 bases. The CDR3 has 15 residues. The CDR3 reads CASSSAGSGANVLTF. CDR3 DNA sequence: TGTGCCAGCAGCTCGGCAGGGTCTGGGGCCAACGTCCTGACTTTC.

This clone was seen a single time. V usage is TRBV13 and J usage is TRBJ1-1; D gene ambiguous. The CDR3 loop spans 11 amino acids. The germline V gene encodes CDR1 PRHDT and CDR2 FYEKMQ (reference sequence). The V gene lost 5 bases and the J gene lost 11 bases, with 12 bases spanning the gap. CDR3 loop: CASSGEERAFF. Written as DNA, the CDR3 is TGTGCCAGCAGCGGGGAGGAGCGGGCTTTCTTT.